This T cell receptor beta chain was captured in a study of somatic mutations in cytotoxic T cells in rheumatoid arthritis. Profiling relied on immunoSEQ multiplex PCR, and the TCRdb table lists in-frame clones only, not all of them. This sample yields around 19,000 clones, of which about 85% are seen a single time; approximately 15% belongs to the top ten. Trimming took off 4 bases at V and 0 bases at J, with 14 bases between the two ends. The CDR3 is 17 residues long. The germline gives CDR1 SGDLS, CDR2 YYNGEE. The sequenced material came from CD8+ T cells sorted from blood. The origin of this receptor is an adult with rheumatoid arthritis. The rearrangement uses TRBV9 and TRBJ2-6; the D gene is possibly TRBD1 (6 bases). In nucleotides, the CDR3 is TGTGCCAGCAGCTCAGGGGTGGCGGGCTCTGGGGCCAACGTCCTGACTTTC. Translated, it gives CASSSGVAGSGANVLTF.